The 10 T cell receptor beta chains below come from one sample, sequenced in a study of blood T cells in healthy people across ages. Through a sample-barcoded 5' primer and a J-beta primer mix, a second PCR was run for about 7 to 12 cycles. Each CDR3 protein gets one entry after TCRdb re-called the 5' RACE reads with MiXCR. The sample lists 1,800,000 or so distinct CDR3 sequences; approximately 40% were seen once. Sequenced material: blood. The origin of the receptors is a human donor in good health.

This chain connects TRBV4-3 to TRBJ2-5, with D perhaps matching TRBD2 (6 bases). The CDR3 runs to 14 residues. Trimming shortened V by 1 base and J by 9 bases, and 15 bases separated the two germline ends. Germline lookup yields CDR1 LGHNA and CDR2 YSLEER. CDR3 loop: CASSQVEGGVPQYF. CDR3 DNA sequence: TGCGCCAGCAGCCAAGTGGAGGGCGGAGTCCCCCAGTACTTC.

The sample holds a few counts of this clonotype. The chain recombines TRBV29-1 with TRBJ2-1; D not resolved. V was cut by 0 bases and J by 0 bases, with 12 bases left in between. CDR1 is SQVTM, CDR2 ANQGSEA, per germline. The CDR3 has 16 residues. The chain's CDR3 is CSVEDKISRSYNEQFF. CDR3 sequence (DNA): TGCAGCGTTGAAGATAAAATAAGTCGCTCCTACAATGAGCAGTTCTTC.

This clonotype has only a few counts. V is TRBV28 and J is TRBJ2-7; 10 bases match TRBD1. Trimming took 6 bases from V and 4 from J; bases not matched to a gene: 6. The CDR3 covers 14 residues. From germline, CDR1 is MDHEN and CDR2 SYDVKM. CDR3 sequence: CASSDPGQGYEQYF. The CDR3 DNA is TGTGCCAGCAGCGACCCGGGACAGGGGTACGAGCAGTACTTC.

This clonotype was counted a few times. This chain uses TRBV6-5 with TRBJ1-6; 7 bases agree with TRBD1. The junction had 6 bases not matched to a gene; V was cut back by 6 bases and J by 10 bases. The CDR3 is made up of 13 amino acids. Germline V gene data show CDR1 as MNHEY and CDR2 as SVGAGI. The CDR3 DNA sequence: TGTGCCAGCAGCCTGACAGGGTTGTCACCCCTCCACTTT. This encodes CASSLTGLSPLHF.

This clonotype was picked up a small number of times. The chain is built from TRBV10-3 and TRBJ2-1, with D hard to call. CDR1 and CDR2 (germline): ENHRY, SYGVKD. CDR3 length equals 14 residues. V lost 11 bases to trimming and J lost 0 bases, with 14 bases between them. The CDR3 reads CASGPPSSYNEQFF. For the CDR3, the DNA is TGTGCCTCCGGCCCCCCGAGCTCCTACAATGAGCAGTTCTTC.

The V call is TRBV7-2, the J call TRBJ1-5; D is unclear. Germline V gene lookup returns CDR1 SGHTA and CDR2 FQGNSA. The ends were cut back, 5 bases at V and 2 bases at J, with 13 bases in the middle. CDR3 length: 15 residues. The DNA for the CDR3 is TGTGCCAGCAGCCGGGATTCAGCGGGCAATCAGCCCCAGCATTTT. Encoded protein: CASSRDSAGNQPQHF.

This rearrangement joins TRBV20-1 to TRBJ2-5, with D hard to call. Germline lookup yields CDR1 DFQATT and CDR2 SNEGSKA (reference sequence). The CDR3 runs to 13 residues. V was trimmed by 0 bases and J by 5 bases, leaving 10 bases between them. The CDR3 sequence is CSARDLVEETQYF. CDR3 coding DNA: TGCAGTGCTAGAGATCTCGTAGAGGAGACCCAGTACTTC.

This clonotype was seen only a few times. This chain joins TRBV28 and TRBJ2-7, with D possibly matching TRBD1 (5 bases). In germline, CDR1 is MDHEN, CDR2 SYDVKM. V shed 2 bases and J shed 1 base, with 15 bases lying between them. This CDR3 is built from 16 residues. CDR3 DNA sequence: TGTGCCAGCAGTTTAAGAGTCAGGGAAGGTTCCTACGAGCAGTACTTC. It yields the protein CASSLRVREGSYEQYF.

The chain recombines TRBV5-6 with TRBJ2-7; tentatively, D is TRBD1 (5 bases). In germline, CDR1 is SGHDT, CDR2 YYEEEE. With 9 bases removed from V and 1 base from J, the gap between germline ends came to 17 bases. The CDR3 sequence is 14 residues long. This chain's CDR3 is CATSDSLRSYEQYF. CDR3 coding DNA: TGTGCCACTTCCGACAGTCTAAGGTCCTACGAGCAGTACTTC. Full variable domain (rest looked up from reference TRBV5-6 and TRBJ2-7): DAGVTQSPTHLIKTRGQQVTLRCSPKSGHDTVSWYQQALGQGPQFIFQYYEEEERQRGNFPDRFSGHQFPNYSSELNVNALLLGDSALYLCATSDSLRSYEQYFGPGTRLTVT.

At least ten counts were recorded for this clonotype. This chain joins TRBV9 and TRBJ1-6; D unclear. This CDR3 is built from 15 residues. V was clipped by 0 bases and J by 7 bases, with 11 bases between them. Germline CDR1 is SGDLS and CDR2 is YYNGEE. The CDR3 here is CASSVDSPFNSPLHF. The DNA of the CDR3 is TGTGCCAGCAGCGTAGATTCCCCCTTCAATTCACCCCTCCACTTT.